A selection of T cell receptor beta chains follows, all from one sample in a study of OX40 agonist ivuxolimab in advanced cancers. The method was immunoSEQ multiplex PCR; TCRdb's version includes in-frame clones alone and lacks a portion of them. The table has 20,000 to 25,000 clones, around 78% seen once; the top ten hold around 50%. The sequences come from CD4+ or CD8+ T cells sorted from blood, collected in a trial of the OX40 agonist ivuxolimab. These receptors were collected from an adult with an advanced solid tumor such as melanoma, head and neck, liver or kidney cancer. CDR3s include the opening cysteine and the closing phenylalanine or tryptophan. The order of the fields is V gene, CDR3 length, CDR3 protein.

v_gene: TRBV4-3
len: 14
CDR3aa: CASSLYLGADTQYF

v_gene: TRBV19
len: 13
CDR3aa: CASSIGWKQEAFF

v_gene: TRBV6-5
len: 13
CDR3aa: CASSTGEGYGYTF

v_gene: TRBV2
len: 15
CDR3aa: CASSEMEAGNQPQHF

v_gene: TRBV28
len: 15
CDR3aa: CASMQQGFSGNTIYF

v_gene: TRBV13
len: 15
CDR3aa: CASSSGPSSGNTIYF

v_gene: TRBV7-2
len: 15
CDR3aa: CASSWGRLGTGELFF

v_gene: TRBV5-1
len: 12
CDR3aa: CASPSDTGELFF

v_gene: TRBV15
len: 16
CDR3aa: CATSSGVGGRQETQYF

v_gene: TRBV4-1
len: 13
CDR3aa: CASSLLGDVPQHF

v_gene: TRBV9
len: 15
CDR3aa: CASSPSPPGNTEAFF

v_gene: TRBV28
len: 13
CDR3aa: CASSFRENQPQHF